The clone carrying this TCR beta chain occurred a few times. Antigen: not known. TCRdb itself ran the 5' RACE reads through MiXCR, one entry per CDR3 protein. The sample shows about 170,000 distinct CDR3 sequences, around 17% of them seen only once. The record originates from a study of CD8 T cells in ankylosing spondylitis. Study conclusions and caveats: The authors found the disease-linked clones to be CD8+ and relatively rare in peripheral blood. Matched ankylosing spondylitis synovial fluid reportedly contained a significantly enriched population of disease-linked clones. In synovial fluid and blood from reactive arthritis, some motif variants were previously reported. Seven to nine highly homologous variants made up a TCR beta motif that seemed to typify ankylosing spondylitis blood.

The sequence was obtained from a male donor with ankylosing spondylitis or in good health (not recorded which). The sequenced material came from blood, either unsorted or a sorted T cell fraction (not recorded which).

The CDR3 protein is CASSEAPGGDQPQHF. DNA of the CDR3: TGTGCCAGCAGTGAAGCACCCGGGGGCGATCAGCCCCAGCATTTT. The V call is TRBV6-1, the J call TRBJ1-5; D is possibly TRBD1 (6 bases). CDR1 and CDR2 from the germline V gene are MNHNS and SASEGT. CDR3 size: 15 residues. The germline V and J ends were trimmed by 0 bases and 5 bases, with 11 bases remaining between them.